The 15 T cell receptor beta chains below were found in one sample sequenced in a study of CD8+ T cells in alopecia areata. Sequencing templates came from extracted RNA that was reverse transcribed into cDNA. Libraries were prepared by immunoSEQ multiplex PCR; TCRdb keeps only in-frame clonotypes and omits some of them. The sample contains 150,000 or so clones, over 70% of which appear only once. The source material was CD8+ T cells sorted from blood, sampled at week 0. The receptor source for this set is a human donor with alopecia areata.

This clone appeared once. The chain couples TRBV7-2 to TRBJ2-1; 9 bases agree with TRBD1. The V gene's germline CDR1 is SGHTA and CDR2 FQGNSA. The CDR3 is 17 residues long. With 0 bases clipped from V and 2 bases from J, the junction kept 5 bases outside the gene matches. The CDR3 protein is CASSLAGGTGPYNEQFF. The CDR3 region has the DNA TGTGCCAGCAGCTTAGCCGGCGGGACAGGGCCCTACAATGAGCAGTTCTTC.

V usage is TRBV5-5 and J usage is TRBJ2-1; TRBD1 aligns across 7 bases. The CDR3 has 15 residues. With V trimmed by 4 bases and J by 3 bases, 7 bases remained unmatched. Per the germline V gene, CDR1 is SGHKS and CDR2 is YYEKEE (reference sequence). The CDR3 bases are TGTGCCAGCAGCGTCCTACAGGGGTACTACAATGAGCAGTTCTTC. It specifies CASSVLQGYYNEQFF.

This chain uses TRBV29-1 with TRBJ2-1; a weak D match, TRBD2 (5 bases). Germline V lookup: CDR1 SQVTM, CDR2 ANQGSEA. The CDR3 spans 14 residues. V lost 3 bases and J lost 3, with 12 bases in between. The DNA of the CDR3 is TGCAGCGTTGAGAGAGGGAGCAGCTACAATGAGCAGTTCTTC. Translating it yields CSVERGSSYNEQFF.

The V and J genes are TRBV27 and TRBJ2-7, with D perhaps TRBD2 (5 bases). Per germline, CDR1 MNHEY and CDR2 SMNVEV (reference sequence). The V gene lost 5 bases and the J gene lost 2 bases, with 13 bases spanning the gap. The CDR3 runs 14 residues. The CDR3 here is CASSSISETYEQYF. In DNA form, the CDR3 reads TGTGCCAGCAGTAGTATTAGCGAGACCTACGAGCAGTACTTC.

The chain links TRBV2 to TRBJ2-7, with D possibly matching TRBD2 (6 bases). Germline V gene lookup returns CDR1 SNHLY and CDR2 FYNNEI. The ends were cut back, 1 base at V and 2 bases at J, with 12 bases in the middle. The CDR3 spans 15 residues. CDR3 DNA sequence: TGTGCCAGCAGTGAAGAGGCGGGGATAACCTACGAGCAGTACTTC. It translates to CASSEEAGITYEQYF.

The rearrangement joins TRBV27 to TRBJ2-7; 8 nucleotides agree with TRBD2. Germline V gives CDR1 MNHEY, CDR2 SMNVEV (reference sequence). Trimming at V came to 4 bases and at J to 3 bases, leaving 11 bases not matched to a gene. CDR3 length: 16 residues. The CDR3 here is CASSSSAGDTYYEQYF. The CDR3 coding sequence is TGTGCCAGCAGTTCTTCAGCGGGAGACACGTACTACGAGCAGTACTTC.

V is TRBV7-9 and J is TRBJ2-5, with 8 bases lining up with TRBD2. V was pared by 2 bases and J by 2 bases, with 13 bases of the junction left unmatched. CDR1 and CDR2 from the germline V gene are SEHNR and FQNEAQ (reference sequence). CDR3 size: 18 residues. The DNA for the CDR3 is TGTGCCAGCAGCTTATTGGCTGGAGCGGGAGTGGGGCAAGAGACCCAGTACTTC. Amino acid sequence: CASSLLAGAGVGQETQYF.

The rearrangement joins TRBV6-1 to TRBJ2-7; 7 bases map to TRBD1. Germline V CDR1 and CDR2: MNHNS, SASEGT. The CDR3 is 14 residues long. Trimming took 5 bases from V and 5 from J; bases not matched to a gene: 9. The CDR3 is CASSLPGGSNEQYF. The CDR3 DNA is TGTGCCAGCAGTTTACCAGGGGGTAGCAACGAGCAGTACTTC.

This clone showed up just a few times. CDR3 sequence (DNA): TGTGCCAGTGGGTGGTTAGAGGGATCCAATGAGCAGTTCTTC. Translating gives CASGWLEGSNEQFF. This chain uses TRBV7-8 with TRBJ2-1; tentatively, D is TRBD2 (5 bases). Between the trimmed V and J ends, which lost 9 bases and 6 bases, there was a span of 18 bases. This CDR3 is built from 14 residues. Germline CDR1 and CDR2: SGHVS and FQNEAQ.

This clone was detected only a few times. The chain employs TRBV14 and TRBJ2-1; 8 nucleotides match TRBD2. Germline V gene lookup returns CDR1 SGHDN and CDR2 FVKESK. This CDR3 comprises 19 residues. The J segment lost 0 bases and the V segment lost 3 bases, leaving 13 bases of the junction unmatched. The CDR3 region is CASSHSVRSGASSYNEQFF. CDR3 DNA: TGTGCCAGCAGCCACTCCGTCCGTAGCGGGGCCAGCTCCTACAATGAGCAGTTCTTC.

The chain joins TRBV4-1 to TRBJ2-1; 9 bases agree with TRBD1. The CDR3 totals 14 residues. V dropped 3 bases and J dropped 10; count of bases not matched to a gene: 7. CDR1 is MGHRA, CDR2 YSYEKL, per germline. CDR3 DNA sequence: TGCGCCAGCAGCCAGGAACACGGACAGGGGGAGCAGTTCTTC. Its translation: CASSQEHGQGEQFF.

The rearrangement links TRBV5-5 to TRBJ1-2; 7 bases align to TRBD1. The CDR3 totals 14 residues. Losses at the gene ends were 4 bases for V and 3 bases for J; bases not matched to a gene: 6. Germline loops: CDR1 SGHKS, CDR2 YYEKEE (reference sequence). CDR3 in amino acids: CASSKGTADYGYTF. In DNA, the CDR3 is TGTGCCAGCAGCAAGGGGACAGCGGACTATGGCTACACCTTC.

V and J are TRBV6-5 and TRBJ2-2; no firm D call. In germline, CDR1 is MNHEY, CDR2 SVGAGI. V lost 0 bases and J lost 6, with 2 bases in between. This CDR3 is built from 12 residues. Here the CDR3 DNA reads TGTGCCAGCAGTTACTCGCCCGGGGAGCTGTTTTTT. It encodes CASSYSPGELFF.

V gene TRBV6-5 combines with J gene TRBJ2-2; D call uncertain. The V end was cut by 2 bases, the J end by 0 bases, with 7 bases between. Germline loops: CDR1 MNHEY, CDR2 SVGAGI. CDR3 length: 15 residues. The CDR3: CASSYETPNTGELFF. The CDR3 bases are TGTGCCAGCAGTTACGAGACACCGAACACCGGGGAGCTGTTTTTT.

J is TRBJ1-5 and V is TRBV6-4, with D hard to call. This CDR3 spans 17 amino acids. Trimming removed 2 bases from V and 5 bases from J, with 19 bases in between. The germline CDR1 and CDR2 sequences are MRHNA and SNTAGT. For the CDR3, the DNA is TGTGCCAGCAGTGACAATAAGAGACAAGAGAAGGATCAGCCCCAGCATTTT. This gives the protein CASSDNKRQEKDQPQHF.